This is a list of T cell receptor beta chains from one sample in a study of blood T cells in healthy people across ages. In TCRdb, the 5' RACE reads were re-called with MiXCR into one record per CDR3 protein. The sample carries more than 1.4 million distinct CDR3 sequences, approximately 38% recorded once. The sequenced sample was blood. Receptors were obtained from a woman in her late teens or twenties in good health. Each CDR3 is given with its conserved first and last residue. A D gene is named only where the DNA matches it firmly. The listing skips clone size in some rows; elsewhere it reads once, few, many or a size class.

clone size,J gene,V gene,D gene,CDR3 protein,CDR3 DNA
NA,TRBJ2-6,TRBV28,NA,CASSLSKGSSGANVLTF,TGTGCCAGCAGTTTATCCAAAGGGAGCTCTGGGGCCAACGTCCTGACTTTC
NA,TRBJ1-1,TRBV29-1,NA,CSAKWGGLNTEAFF,TGCAGCGCTAAATGGGGGGGGCTGAACACTGAAGCTTTCTTT
many,TRBJ2-7,TRBV7-9,NA,CASSSRGGSFYEQYF,TGTGCCAGCAGCTCCCGCGGCGGCAGTTTCTACGAGCAGTACTTC
NA,TRBJ1-2,TRBV29-1,NA,CSVGQQDDYGYTF,TGCAGCGTCGGACAGCAAGACGACTATGGCTACACCTTC
few,TRBJ2-1,TRBV9,NA,CASSVGGGQFDNEQFF,TGTGCCAGCAGCGTAGGGGGAGGACAGTTTGATAATGAGCAGTTCTTC
few,TRBJ1-2,TRBV29-1,TRBD1,CSVDRGGHYGYTF,TGCAGCGTGGACAGGGGAGGCCACTATGGCTACACCTTC
few,TRBJ2-3,TRBV3-1,NA,CASSPPAPSHLSYF,TGTGCCAGCAGCCCTCCCGCGCCTAGCCACCTCTCGTATTTT
few,TRBJ2-3,TRBV10-3,NA,CAISTNTDTQYF,TGTGCCATCAGTACAAACACAGATACGCAGTATTTT
few,TRBJ2-7,TRBV3-1,NA,CASSQVETPEQYF,TGTGCCAGCAGCCAAGTTGAGACCCCCGAGCAGTACTTC
NA,TRBJ2-1,TRBV5-1,NA,CASSLRVRNEQFF,TGCGCCAGCAGCTTAAGGGTGAGGAATGAGCAGTTCTTC
NA,TRBJ2-7,TRBV7-7,NA,CASSSSHSNNIYEQYF,TGTGCCAGCAGCTCCTCCCACTCTAATAACATCTACGAGCAGTACTTC
few,TRBJ2-3,TRBV12-3/TRBV12-4,NA,CASSPGTARPTQYF,TGTGCCAGCAGTCCCGGCACTGCGAGGCCTACGCAGTATTTT
few,TRBJ2-3,TRBV10-3,NA,CAISERGDHTDTQYF,TGTGCCATCAGTGAGAGAGGGGACCACACAGATACGCAGTATTTT
few,TRBJ1-5,TRBV7-9,NA,CASSLEAGGNQPQHF,TGTGCCAGCAGCCTAGAGGCAGGGGGCAATCAGCCCCAGCATTTT
few,TRBJ2-7,TRBV20-1,NA,CSATGGRGTYEQYF,TGCAGTGCTACTGGGGGGCGCGGCACCTACGAGCAGTACTTC
NA,TRBJ2-5,TRBV10-2,NA,CASSATRGWETQYF,TGCGCCAGCAGCGCGACTAGGGGATGGGAGACCCAGTACTTC
NA,TRBJ2-3,TRBV3-1,NA,CASSRRGTEEGGTQYF,TGTGCCAGCAGCCGGCGGGGGACAGAAGAAGGTGGTACGCAGTATTTT
few,TRBJ2-7,TRBV28,TRBD1,CASTETGGRYEQYF,TGTGCCAGCACCGAGACAGGGGGCCGGTACGAGCAGTACTTC
NA,TRBJ2-3,TRBV14,TRBD2,CASKWKRGSTDTQYF,TGTGCCAGCAAATGGAAGCGGGGGTCCACAGATACGCAGTATTTT
NA,TRBJ2-3,TRBV6-5,TRBD2,CASSYGLAGRTDTQYF,TGTGCCAGCAGTTACGGGCTAGCGGGGCGCACAGATACGCAGTATTTT
NA,TRBJ2-1,TRBV12-3/TRBV12-4,TRBD2,CASSSRLAEQFF,TGTGCCAGCAGTTCCAGACTAGCAGAGCAGTTCTTC
NA,TRBJ2-3,TRBV5-6,NA,CASSSDPDLDTQYF,TGTGCCAGCAGCTCGGATCCCGACTTGGATACGCAGTATTTT
NA,TRBJ2-7,TRBV5-1,NA,CASSMGGTGVYEQYF,TGCGCCAGCAGCATGGGGGGGACAGGAGTCTACGAGCAGTACTTC
many,TRBJ1-4,TRBV12-3/TRBV12-4,TRBD1,CASSLEGTGSEKLFF,TGTGCCAGCAGTTTAGAAGGGACAGGATCAGAAAAACTGTTTTTT
NA,TRBJ1-1,TRBV21-1,NA,CASSKGGIYRGDPRENTEAFF,TGTGCCAGCAGCAAAGGAGGCATCTACAGGGGCGACCCCAGAGAGAACACTGAAGCTTTCTTT
few,TRBJ1-2,TRBV20-1,NA,CSARDEGSGYTF,TGCAGTGCTAGAGATGAGGGCTCCGGCTACACCTTC
few,TRBJ1-1,TRBV11-2,NA,CASSLGGVGGEAFF,TGTGCCAGCAGCTTGGGGGGAGTAGGTGGTGAAGCTTTCTTT
NA,TRBJ2-5,TRBV6-6,NA,CASARGSVLYQETQYF,TGTGCCTCCGCACGAGGATCCGTTCTGTACCAAGAGACCCAGTACTTC
NA,TRBJ2-7,TRBV7-9,TRBD1,CASSLQGGGSYEQYF,TGTGCCAGCAGCTTACAAGGGGGCGGGTCCTACGAGCAGTACTTC